This TCR beta chain was found in a study of human T cells and chemical hapten exposure. The authors' processing: TCR counts had a median of approximately 96,000 per sample and spanned roughly 23,224 to 700,000. TCRdb used MiXCR to reprocess the RACE reads, holding one entry per CDR3 protein. The V and J calls, along with clone size, are taken from TCRdb and not from the paper's own processing. The sample yields 110,000 to 150,000 distinct CDR3 sequences, 12% seen once. CDR3 length: 15 amino acids. Time point defined: patch test 2, 6 weeks after DPC sensitization. The treatment here: therapeutic diphenylcyclopropenone sensitization with weekly scalp DPC.

This specimen consisted of whole blood, obtained in connection with sensitization to the hapten diphenylcyclopropenone (DPC). The chain has TRBV3-2 and TRBJ2-1; the table's TRBD2 call for D was not verified on the DNA. TRBV3-2 is a pseudogene locus. This receptor was taken from a woman aged 45-65 years with alopecia areata. Some clones in this sample may be carry-over from other donors' samples. The CDR3 here is CASSQDGDSLLEQFF. CDR3 coding DNA: TGTGCCAGCAGCCAAGATGGGGACTCACTCTTGGAGCAGTTCTTC.